These T cell receptor beta chains were read from a single sample in a study of beta chain features in type 1 diabetes. Libraries were prepared by immunoSEQ multiplex PCR; TCRdb keeps only in-frame clonotypes and omits some of them. The repertoire holds tens of thousands of clones, 60% to 70% seen once, with 0.25% to 0.35% in the top ten. Sequenced: stem cell memory CD4+ T cells from blood. These TCRs come from a woman younger than 45 with type 1 diabetes. Both conserved end residues are part of each CDR3. A D gene is named only where the DNA matches it firmly. Some rows have no size entry. The others give once, few or many, or a class for an expanded clone.

d_call	clone_size	j_call	v_call	cdr3_nt	cdr3_aa
TRBD1	few	TRBJ2-2	TRBV18	TGTGCCAGCCCGAGACAGGGGCTGAACACCGGGGAGCTGTTTTTT	CASPRQGLNTGELFF
.	.	TRBJ2-7	TRBV19	TGTGCCAGTACCCCGGACAGATCCTACGAGCAGTACTTC	CASTPDRSYEQYF
TRBD1	.	TRBJ1-4	TRBV5-1	TGCGCCAGCACTTCGGGACAGAGAAATGAAAAACTGTTTTTT	CASTSGQRNEKLFF
.	few	TRBJ1-5	TRBV28	TGTGCCAGCAGTTTACGGCGGTATAGCAATCAGCCCCAGCATTTT	CASSLRRYSNQPQHF
.	.	TRBJ2-1	TRBV21-1	TGTGCCAGCAGCAACCCGGTCGATGAGCAGTTCTTC	CASSNPVDEQFF
.	.	TRBJ2-7	TRBV18	TGTGCCAGCTCGCCACCGGGACTTGGACTCGAGCAGTACTTC	CASSPPGLGLEQYF
TRBD2	.	TRBJ2-7	TRBV11-2	TGTGCCAGCACCGGGGGACTAGGGTCTTTGGGGCAGTACTTC	CASTGGLGSLGQYF
TRBD2	.	TRBJ2-7	TRBV5-4	TGTGCCAGCAGTTCTAAGACTAGCGGAGAAACCTACGAGCAGTACTTC	CASSSKTSGETYEQYF
.	.	TRBJ1-1	TRBV19	TGTGCCAGTAGTGCCTACGGCAGGGTAGCGAACACTGAAGCTTTCTTT	CASSAYGRVANTEAFF
.	.	TRBJ2-3	TRBV6-5	TGTGCCAGCAGTTACCCCGGGACAGATACGCAGTATTTT	CASSYPGTDTQYF
.	.	TRBJ2-2	TRBV9	TGTGCCAGCAGCGTTCTCAGTCAAAACACCGGGGAGCTGTTTTTT	CASSVLSQNTGELFF
TRBD2	.	TRBJ2-1	TRBV7-9	TGTGCCAGCAGCCCTCCGGGACTAGAGGGAAATGAGCAGTTCTTC	CASSPPGLEGNEQFF
TRBD1	.	TRBJ2-2	TRBV5-1	TGCGCCAGCAGCTTGACACAGGGGGCGACCGGGGAGCTGTTTTTT	CASSLTQGATGELFF
TRBD1	.	TRBJ1-4	TRBV18	TGTGCCAGCTCACCGACAGGGGTTAATGAAAAACTGTTTTTT	CASSPTGVNEKLFF
.	.	TRBJ1-2	TRBV29-1	TGCAGCGTTCCTCGGGGGGGCGGCGGCTATGGCTACACCTTC	CSVPRGGGGYGYTF
TRBD1	.	TRBJ1-2	TRBV27	TGTGCCAGCAGTCCCCGGACAGGGGGGCCTTCTAACTATGGCTACACCTTC	CASSPRTGGPSNYGYTF
.	.	TRBJ2-3	TRBV28	TGTGCCAGCATCGCACAGGGCCGGGGCACAGATACGCAGTATTTT	CASIAQGRGTDTQYF
.	.	TRBJ2-3	TRBV11-2	TGTGCCAGCAGCTTGGAGGACACAGATACGCAGTATTTT	CASSLEDTDTQYF
.	.	TRBJ1-2	TRBV5-4	TGTGCCAGCAGCCCCCAGACACCAAACTATGGCTACACCTTC	CASSPQTPNYGYTF
TRBD1	once	TRBJ2-1	TRBV6-5	TGTGCCAGCAGTTACTTCAGTGGACAGGGGGCTAAGGAGCAGTTCTTC	CASSYFSGQGAKEQFF
TRBD1	.	TRBJ1-2	TRBV10-2	TGCGCCAGCAGTGAGTCGGAGGGGGCGGCTGGCTACACCTTC	CASSESEGAAGYTF
.	.	TRBJ2-7	TRBV11-2	TGTGCCAGCAGCCTCAATAGCGGTAAAACCTACGAGCAGTACTTC	CASSLNSGKTYEQYF
.	few	TRBJ2-4	TRBV5-1	TGCGCCACTGCCCAGGGTTCGGCCAAAAACATTCAGTACTTC	CATAQGSAKNIQYF
TRBD1	.	TRBJ1-2	TRBV10-3	TGTGCGGCCACCCAGGACAGGGACGGGAATAACTATGGCTACACCTTC	CAATQDRDGNNYGYTF
TRBD2	few	TRBJ2-6	TRBV29-1	TGCAGCGTTGAGGGGGGGAGCTCTGGGGCCAACGTCCTGACTTTC	CSVEGGSSGANVLTF
.	.	TRBJ1-2	TRBV2	TGTGCCGGCAACAGGGATGGCTACACCTTC	CAGNRDGYTF
TRBD1	.	TRBJ2-7	TRBV28	TGTGCCAGCAGAGACTTAAAAGGACAGGGTAGCTCCTACGAGCAGTACTTC	CASRDLKGQGSSYEQYF
TRBD2	.	TRBJ2-1	TRBV2	TGTGCCAGCAGGAGATTAGCGGGAGTTATTCTCAATGAGCAGTTCTTC	CASRRLAGVILNEQFF
TRBD1	.	TRBJ2-1	TRBV9	TGTGCCAGCAGCGTAACGGGGACAGGCTACTACAATGAGCAGTTCTTC	CASSVTGTGYYNEQFF
TRBD2	.	TRBJ2-5	TRBV11-3	TGTGCCAGCAGCTTAGGCGGACTAGCGGGATTAGAGACCCAGTACTTC	CASSLGGLAGLETQYF
.	.	TRBJ1-1	TRBV27	TGTGCCAGCAGTCTACAGGGGAACACTGAAGCTTTCTTT	CASSLQGNTEAFF
.	.	TRBJ1-2	TRBV15	TGTGCCACCAGCAGAGAAGGGATAGGACAGTATGGCTACACCTTC	CATSREGIGQYGYTF
TRBD1	.	TRBJ1-1	TRBV5-6	TGTGCCAGCAAAAGGACAGGGGAGACTGAAGCTTTCTTT	CASKRTGETEAFF
.	few	TRBJ2-7	TRBV5-1	TGCGCCAGCAGCTTGAGCCAGGGAGGAGAGCAGTACTTC	CASSLSQGGEQYF
.	few	TRBJ2-1	TRBV29-1	TGCAGCGTTGGGGGCAGGGGCGATTCTCGGAATGAGCAGTTCTTC	CSVGGRGDSRNEQFF
TRBD1	.	TRBJ2-2	TRBV18	TGTGCCAGCTCACGGGACAGGGCGAACACCGGGGAGCTGTTTTTT	CASSRDRANTGELFF
.	.	TRBJ2-1	TRBV9	TGTGCCAGCAGCGCCCACCCTCGGGAAGCTCCGCGCAATGAGCAGTTCTTC	CASSAHPREAPRNEQFF
.	.	TRBJ1-2	TRBV30	TGTGCCTGGAGTCCAGGGGCTGACTATGGCTACACCTTC	CAWSPGADYGYTF
.	.	TRBJ1-5	TRBV4-1	TGCGCCAGCAGCCAAGACGGGAGACAGCGCAATCAGCCCCAGCATTTT	CASSQDGRQRNQPQHF
.	.	TRBJ2-1	TRBV19	TGTGCCAGTAGCACGGGATACAATGAGCAGTTCTTC	CASSTGYNEQFF
.	few	TRBJ2-2	TRBV11-3	TGTGCCAGCAGCCTATGGAGCCAGAACACCGGGGAGCTGTTTTTT	CASSLWSQNTGELFF
.	.	TRBJ1-2	TRBV18	TGTGCCAGCTCACCACAGGGGTCCCCCTCCTATGGCTACACCTTC	CASSPQGSPSYGYTF
TRBD1	once	TRBJ1-2	TRBV27	TGTGCCAGCAGAAAAAGACAGGGGTATGGCTACACCTTC	CASRKRQGYGYTF
.	.	TRBJ2-5	TRBV30	TGTGCCTGGAGTGGGACAGCCCAAGAGACCCAGTACTTC	CAWSGTAQETQYF
TRBD2	.	TRBJ2-1	TRBV14	TGTGCCAGCAGCATACTAGCGGGAGGGGGCAATGAGCAGTTCTTC	CASSILAGGGNEQFF
.	.	TRBJ2-7	TRBV18	TGTGCCAGCTCACCACGCGCGGACTACGAGCAGTACTTC	CASSPRADYEQYF
TRBD2	.	TRBJ2-1	TRBV5-4	TGTGCCAGCAGCTTCTCCCTAGCGGGAGCTTACAATGAGCAGTTCTTC	CASSFSLAGAYNEQFF
.	few	TRBJ1-5	TRBV7-6	TGTGCCAGCAGCTTAGACTCGTGGAGCAATCAGCCCCAGCATTTT	CASSLDSWSNQPQHF
TRBD1	few	TRBJ1-1	TRBV19	TGTGCCAGTATTGGGGACAGGGGGATGAACACTGAAGCTTTCTTT	CASIGDRGMNTEAFF